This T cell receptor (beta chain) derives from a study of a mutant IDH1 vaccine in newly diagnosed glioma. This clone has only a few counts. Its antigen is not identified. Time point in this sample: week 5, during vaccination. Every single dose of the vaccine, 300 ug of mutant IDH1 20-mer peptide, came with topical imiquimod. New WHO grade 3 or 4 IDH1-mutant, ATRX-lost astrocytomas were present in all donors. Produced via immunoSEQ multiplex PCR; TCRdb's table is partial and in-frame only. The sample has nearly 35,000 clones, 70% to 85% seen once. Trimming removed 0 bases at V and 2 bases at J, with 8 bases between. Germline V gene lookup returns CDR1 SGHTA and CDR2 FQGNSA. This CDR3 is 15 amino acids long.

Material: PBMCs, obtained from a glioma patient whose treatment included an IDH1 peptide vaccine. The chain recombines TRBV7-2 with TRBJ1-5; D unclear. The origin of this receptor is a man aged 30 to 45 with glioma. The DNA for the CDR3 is TGTGCCAGCAGCTTAGCCAGTGGGGGCAATCAGCCCCAGCATTTT. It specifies CASSLASGGNQPQHF.